These 23 T cell receptor beta chains were all obtained from the same sample, sequenced in a study of OX40 agonist ivuxolimab in advanced cancers. The library came from the immunoSEQ multiplex PCR assay. What TCRdb holds here is the immuneACCESS table cut down to in-frame rearrangements. Part of the clones is not present; checked against another copy, under half of the missing clones reflect an unresolved V gene, and the others are unexplained. The sample table contains tens of thousands of clones; only one count was recorded for roughly four fifths of them. The top ten clonotypes cover more than 0.8% of the sample. Specimen: CD4+ or CD8+ T cells sorted from blood, collected in a trial of the OX40 agonist ivuxolimab. These receptors came from an adult with an advanced solid tumor such as melanoma, head and neck, liver or kidney cancer.

This clone was detected a few times. The chain carries TRBV19 and TRBJ1-6, with D unresolved. CDR3 length: 15 amino acids. The V end lost 2 bases, the J end lost 6 bases, and 11 bases lay between the germline ends. Germline assignment: CDR1 LNHDA and CDR2 SQIVND (reference sequence). The CDR3: CASSIYSGLNSPLHF. Here the CDR3 DNA reads TGTGCCAGTAGTATATACTCGGGTCTTAATTCACCCCTCCACTTT.

V usage is TRBV5-5 and J usage is TRBJ2-3; D gene uncertain. The CDR3 runs 15 residues. Between the trimmed V and J ends, which lost 4 bases and 0 bases, there was a span of 12 bases. Germline-derived CDR1 and CDR2 are SGHKS and YYEKEE (reference sequence). CDR3: CASSPWPTSTDTQYF. The CDR3, as DNA: TGTGCCAGCAGCCCATGGCCCACTAGCACAGATACGCAGTATTTT.

This chain links TRBV19 with TRBJ1-5; TRBD1 aligns across 10 bases. Losses at the gene ends were 7 bases for V and 1 base for J; bases not matched to a gene: 4. Germline lookup yields CDR1 LNHDA and CDR2 SQIVND (reference sequence). This CDR3 spans 15 amino acids. The CDR3 coding sequence is TGTGCCAGTAACCGGGACAGGGGAAGCAATCAGCCCCAGCATTTT. Translated: CASNRDRGSNQPQHF. Full variable domain (rest looked up from reference TRBV19 and TRBJ1-5): DGGITQSPKYLFRKEGQNVTLSCEQNLNHDAMYWYRQDPGQGLRLIYYSQIVNDFQKGDIAEGYSVSREKKESFPLTVTSAQKNPTAFYLCASNRDRGSNQPQHFGDGTRLSIL.

Only a few counts were recorded for this clone. The rearrangement uses TRBV10-1 and TRBJ1-1; D is unresolved. The V gene lost 7 bases and the J gene lost 1 base, with 10 bases spanning the gap. Germline V lookup: CDR1 WNHNN, CDR2 SYGVQD (reference sequence). The CDR3 runs to 13 residues. Written as DNA, the CDR3 is TGCGCCAGCACGGACCCTGCGAACACTGAAGCTTTCTTT. This codes for CASTDPANTEAFF.

The chain links TRBV5-8 to TRBJ1-1; 10 bases align to TRBD1. With 0 bases clipped from V and 0 bases from J, the junction kept 11 bases outside the gene matches. This CDR3 region has 19 residues. Germline V gene sequence: CDR1 SGHTS, CDR2 YDEGEE. CDR3 sequence (DNA): TGTGCCAGCAGCTTGGCGGGACAGGGGCGTTCCGGGTTGAACACTGAAGCTTTCTTT. Its protein is CASSLAGQGRSGLNTEAFF.

This clone was counted once. The CDR3 region is CASSFGMVPTGELFF. The CDR3 DNA sequence: TGTGCCAGCAGCTTCGGGATGGTTCCCACCGGGGAGCTGTTTTTT. J is TRBJ2-2 and V is TRBV7-2; a weak D match, TRBD2 (5 bases). Germline CDR1 and CDR2: SGHTA and FQGNSA. The V end lost 3 bases, the J end lost 4 bases, and 12 bases lay between the germline ends. The CDR3 is 15 amino acids.

The rearrangement links TRBV11-2 to TRBJ2-7, with 7 nucleotides matching TRBD1. Germline trimming cut 2 bases from V and 3 bases from J; bases unmatched to any gene: 7. This CDR3 region has 15 residues. Germline V gene data show CDR1 as SGHAT and CDR2 as FQNNGV. This chain's CDR3 is CASSLSKGARYEQYF. The CDR3, as DNA: TGTGCCAGCAGCTTAAGCAAGGGGGCCCGCTACGAGCAGTACTTC.

V usage is TRBV6-6 and J usage is TRBJ2-2; D is unclear. CDR3 length equals 15 residues. Germline V gene data show CDR1 as MNHNY and CDR2 as SVGAGI (reference sequence). V shed 9 bases and J shed 7 bases, with 21 bases lying between them. The CDR3 sequence is CASTPEGLLGGELFF. The CDR3, as DNA: TGTGCCAGTACCCCCGAAGGTCTCTTGGGCGGGGAGCTGTTTTTT.

This clone was seen only a few times. The rearrangement links TRBV5-1 to TRBJ1-5; 10 bases line up with TRBD1. Germline trimming cut 0 bases from V and 2 bases from J; bases unmatched to any gene: 5. In germline, CDR1 is SGHRS, CDR2 YFSETQ. The CDR3 consists of 17 residues. In DNA form, the CDR3 reads TGCGCCAGCAGCTTGGGATCCGGGACAGGGGGCAATCAGCCCCAGCATTTT. This gives the protein CASSLGSGTGGNQPQHF.

This clone was counted between two and nine times. The chain has TRBV10-3 and TRBJ1-2; the D gene is possibly TRBD1 (5 bases). CDR1 and CDR2 (germline): ENHRY, SYGVKD. Between the trimmed V and J ends, which lost 3 bases and 0 bases, there was a span of 11 bases. The CDR3 contains 15 residues. CDR3 coding DNA: TGTGCCATCAGTGAAAACCCAGGGCCTAACTATGGCTACACCTTC. Protein: CAISENPGPNYGYTF.

This chain connects TRBV7-3 to TRBJ2-7; D is ambiguous. This CDR3 is 13 amino acids long. Per germline, CDR1 SGHTA and CDR2 FQGTGA. Trimming removed 5 bases from V and 7 bases from J, with 15 bases in between. As DNA, the CDR3 is TGTGCCAGCAGCCTCAGCAATGACGCGGAGCAGTACTTC. Protein product: CASSLSNDAEQYF.

The chain links TRBV14 to TRBJ1-6; TRBD1 might be the D (6 bases). In germline, CDR1 is SGHDN, CDR2 FVKESK. The length of the CDR3 is 15 residues. With 1 base removed from V and 4 bases from J, the gap between germline ends came to 8 bases. The CDR3 protein is CASSQGQGYNSPLHF. The CDR3 DNA reads TGTGCCAGCAGCCAAGGGCAGGGGTATAATTCACCCCTCCACTTT.

V usage is TRBV9 and J usage is TRBJ2-3; D not certain. CDR3 size: 12 residues. Germline values: CDR1 SGDLS, CDR2 YYNGEE. V gave up 5 bases and J gave up 4 bases, with 8 bases separating them. CDR3 region: CASSWSADTQYF. CDR3 sequence (DNA): TGTGCCAGCAGTTGGTCAGCAGATACGCAGTATTTT.

The J gene is TRBJ2-2, the V gene TRBV7-2, with D perhaps TRBD1 (6 bases). Germline V gene sequence: CDR1 SGHTA, CDR2 FQGNSA. The V gene lost 1 base and the J gene lost 8 bases, with 17 bases spanning the gap. CDR3 size: 16 residues. The CDR3 protein is CASSLGFHRATGELFF. The CDR3 nucleotides read TGTGCCAGCAGCTTAGGGTTCCACAGGGCGACTGGGGAGCTGTTTTTT.

The V and J genes are TRBV4-1 and TRBJ2-5; D call uncertain. With 2 bases removed from V and 5 bases from J, the gap between germline ends came to 9 bases. Germline V lookup: CDR1 MGHRA, CDR2 YSYEKL. The CDR3 spans 13 residues. Here the CDR3 DNA reads TGCGCCAGCAGCCAATTCCCTTGGGAGACCCAGTACTTC. Translating it yields CASSQFPWETQYF.

The chain links TRBV10-2 to TRBJ2-5; 12 nucleotides align to TRBD2. The CDR3 is 18 amino acids. J gave up 4 bases and V 0 bases, and 9 bases lay outside the gene matches. Germline assignment: CDR1 WSHSY and CDR2 SAAADI. The CDR3 sequence: CASSESASGGAGAETQYF. The CDR3, as DNA: TGCGCCAGCAGTGAGTCGGCTAGCGGGGGGGCCGGCGCAGAGACCCAGTACTTC.

In this sample, this clone turned up many times. CDR3 region: CASSVDFGSGTSGGARYNEQFF. CDR3 sequence (DNA): TGTGCCAGCAGCGTAGATTTCGGATCCGGGACTAGCGGGGGGGCGCGGTACAATGAGCAGTTCTTC. The chain carries TRBV9 and TRBJ2-1, with 16 positions matching TRBD2. Trimming took 0 bases from V and 4 from J; bases not matched to a gene: 16. The CDR3 has 22 amino acids. Per the germline V gene, CDR1 is SGDLS and CDR2 is YYNGEE.

This clone is labeled as medium-sized (0.01 to 0.1%). V gene TRBV30 combines with J gene TRBJ1-2, with D uncertain. This CDR3 has 11 residues. Between the trimmed V and J ends, which lost 0 bases and 7 bases, there was a span of 6 bases. Germline CDR1 is GTSNPN and CDR2 is SVGIG (reference sequence). In DNA form, the CDR3 reads TGTGCCTGGAGTGTACTTAGTGGCTACACCTTC. Its protein product is CAWSVLSGYTF.

V usage is TRBV7-2 and J usage is TRBJ2-5; D might be TRBD1 or TRBD2, each matching 7 bases. Germline CDR1 and CDR2: SGHTA and FQGNSA. V gave up 5 bases and J gave up 1 base, with 17 bases separating them. CDR3 size: 16 residues. The CDR3 spells CASSPGGRGSQETQYF. DNA of the CDR3: TGTGCCAGCAGCCCAGGGGGGCGGGGGTCCCAAGAGACCCAGTACTTC.

V and J are TRBV7-9 and TRBJ2-2; possible D gene TRBD1, 6 bases. Germline CDR1 is SEHNR and CDR2 is FQNEAQ (reference sequence). The CDR3 totals 16 residues. Between the trimmed V and J ends, which lost 2 bases and 0 bases, there was a span of 10 bases. In DNA, the CDR3 is TGTGCCAGCAGCTTATTAGGACAGTCGAACACCGGGGAGCTGTTTTTT. It translates to CASSLLGQSNTGELFF.

The genes are TRBV29-1 and TRBJ2-3; D remains ambiguous. The CDR3 totals 12 residues. V lost 7 bases to trimming and J lost 1 base, with 9 bases between them. Germline CDR1 reads SQVTM; CDR2 reads ANQGSEA. CDR3 sequence reads: CSAETGTDTQYF. CDR3 nucleotide sequence: TGCAGCGCAGAAACTGGCACAGATACGCAGTATTTT.

V gene TRBV30 combines with J gene TRBJ2-1; the match to TRBD2 covers 9 bases. Trimming removed 3 bases from V and 8 bases from J; junction bases left unmatched: 8. In germline, CDR1 is GTSNPN, CDR2 SVGIG (reference sequence). This CDR3 has 14 residues. CDR3 protein: CAWRKAGGPDEQFF. CDR3 in DNA: TGTGCCTGGAGGAAGGCGGGGGGGCCCGATGAGCAGTTCTTC.

The CDR3 nucleotides read TGTGCCAGCATCAAGGGAATGGACACTGAAGCTTTCTTT. This codes for CASIKGMDTEAFF. The chain couples TRBV25-1 to TRBJ1-1; D is unresolved. Trimming removed 7 bases at V and 3 bases at J, with 12 bases between. The germline gives CDR1 MGHDK, CDR2 SYGVNS. This CDR3 is built from 13 residues. The full variable domain, in which reference TRBV25-1 and TRBJ1-1 provide the parts outside the CDR3, is EADIYQTPRYLVIGTGKKITLECSQTMGHDKMYWYQQDPGMELHLIHYSYGVNSTEKGDLSSESTVSRIRTEHFPLTLESARPSHTSQYLCASIKGMDTEAFFGQGTRLTVV.